This T cell receptor (beta chain) was sequenced during a study of T cells in Graves' hyperthyroidism and ophthalmopathy. Notes on the study in general: Ophthalmopathy was told apart from stable hyperthyroidism by a 13 V-J model.

Exclusion of patients followed from uncontrolled infection, other autoimmune disease, pregnancy or lactation. Fresh peripheral blood, approximately 9.1 ml, was the source of the PBMCs. The CDR3 contains 17 residues. V was pared by 5 bases and J by 3 bases, with 12 bases of the junction left unmatched. From germline, CDR1 is SQVTM and CDR2 ANQGSEA. The source material, RNA transcripts, was used to amplify TCR beta CDR3 regions. Carried out on the TCR CDR3, a first-round RT-PCR used the HTBI primer set. TCRdb re-called the multiplex PCR reads through MiXCR, storing one row per CDR3 protein. The profile shows approximately 400,000 distinct CDR3 sequences, 15% to 20% of them singletons. This clonotype was observed at least ten times. The target antigen is unknown.

The sequencing input was blood. J is TRBJ2-6 and V is TRBV29-1; TRBD1 matches at 8 bases. The TCR comes from a woman between 18 and 29 years old with Graves' hyperthyroidism. The CDR3 nucleotides read TGCAGCGTTCTTGGGACAGGAATCTCTGGTGGGGCCAACGTCCTGACTTTC. Its translation: CSVLGTGISGGANVLTF.